These 9 T cell receptor beta chains share one sample of origin, sequenced in a study of cytomegalovirus exposure and HLA in healthy donors. Researchers ran the PCR with 60 Vbeta and 13 Jbeta primers. Produced via immunoSEQ multiplex PCR; TCRdb's table is partial and in-frame only. The profile shows 120,000 or so clones, more than 70% of them singletons. The source material was PBMCs. These TCRs come from a man aged 30 to 39 in good health and CMV-seronegative.

The chain employs TRBV5-5 and TRBJ2-6; perhaps TRBD2 as D (5 bases). This CDR3 comprises 15 residues. Germline assignment: CDR1 SGHKS and CDR2 YYEKEE (reference sequence). V lost 4 bases and J 0 bases, leaving 8 bases between the germline ends. The CDR3 bases are TGTGCCAGCAGCCCCGGGGTCTCTGGGGCCAACGTCCTGACTTTC. Its protein is CASSPGVSGANVLTF.

The J gene is TRBJ2-7, the V gene TRBV4-1, with 9 bases matching TRBD1. CDR3 length: 15 amino acids. The V and J ends lost 4 bases and 7 bases, in that order; junction bases with no gene match: 11. Per the germline V gene, CDR1 is MGHRA and CDR2 is YSYEKL. CDR3 coding DNA: TGCGCCAGCAGCCCGGGGACAGGGCTTAAGGGGGAGCAGTACTTC. Its translation is CASSPGTGLKGEQYF.

This clone was recorded a few times. The rearrangement joins TRBV6-5 to TRBJ1-6; 7 nucleotides match TRBD1. The CDR3 extends over 14 amino acids. The V and J ends lost 6 bases and 2 bases, in that order; junction bases with no gene match: 1. CDR1 is MNHEY, CDR2 SVGAGI, per germline. CDR3 protein: CASSGTAYNSPLHF. The CDR3 DNA reads as TGTGCCAGCAGCGGGACAGCCTATAATTCACCCCTCCACTTT.

The gene calls are TRBV19 and TRBJ1-3; D might be TRBD1 (6 bases). The germline V and J ends were trimmed by 6 bases and 4 bases, with 19 bases remaining between them. Germline V lookup: CDR1 LNHDA, CDR2 SQIVND (reference sequence). The CDR3 extends over 16 amino acids. CDR3 in DNA: TGTGCCAGTAGCGGACTCAGGGGAGTGAAAGGAAACACCATATATTTT. This sequence encodes CASSGLRGVKGNTIYF.

This chain connects TRBV11-2 to TRBJ2-3; D not resolved. Per the germline V gene, CDR1 is SGHAT and CDR2 is FQNNGV. The CDR3 loop spans 12 amino acids. V was trimmed by 7 bases and J by 2 bases, leaving 7 bases between them. The CDR3 spells CASNPDTDTQYF. The CDR3 coding sequence is TGTGCCAGCAACCCAGACACAGATACGCAGTATTTT. The complete variable domain, with remaining parts taken from reference TRBV11-2 and TRBJ2-3, reads EAGVAQSPRYKIIEKRQSVAFWCNPISGHATLYWYQQILGQGPKLLIQFQNNGVVDDSQLPKDRFSAERLKGVDSTLKIQPAKLEDSAVYLCASNPDTDTQYFGPGTRLTVL.

This chain joins TRBV7-3 and TRBJ2-5, with a possible D match to TRBD2 (5 bases). Trimming removed 5 bases at V and 2 bases at J, with 15 bases between. The CDR3 sequence is 15 residues long. Per germline, CDR1 SGHTA and CDR2 FQGTGA. The CDR3 loop reads CASSVGVSDQETQYF. The CDR3, as DNA: TGTGCCAGCAGCGTCGGGGTTTCGGATCAAGAGACCCAGTACTTC.

The chain recombines TRBV4-1 with TRBJ1-2; the match to TRBD1 covers 7 bases. Germline CDR1 MGHRA, CDR2 YSYEKL. The CDR3 is 15 amino acids. The junction had 6 bases not matched to a gene; V was cut back by 3 bases and J by 2 bases. This chain's CDR3 is CASSQEVRGNYGYTF. CDR3 coding DNA: TGCGCCAGCAGCCAGGAGGTCAGGGGGAACTATGGCTACACCTTC.

The rearrangement joins TRBV5-6 to TRBJ2-5; 8 bases are a match to TRBD1. The CDR3 extends over 14 amino acids. Germline V gene data show CDR1 as SGHDT and CDR2 as YYEEEE. V lost 3 bases to trimming and J lost 4 bases; unmatched junction nucleotides: 5. As DNA, the CDR3 is TGTGCCAGCAGCTGGGACAGGTCCGGAGAGACCCAGTACTTC. It is translated as CASSWDRSGETQYF.

This rearrangement joins TRBV7-9 to TRBJ1-1, with 10 bases that match TRBD1. From germline, CDR1 is SEHNR and CDR2 FQNEAQ (reference sequence). The CDR3 loop spans 19 amino acids. Germline trimming cut 6 bases from V and 0 bases from J; bases unmatched to any gene: 16. CDR3 sequence: CASRLLRTGTGDMNTEAFF. CDR3 sequence (DNA): TGTGCCAGCAGGTTATTAAGGACCGGGACAGGGGACATGAACACTGAAGCTTTCTTT. Looking up the rest from reference TRBV7-9 and TRBJ1-1 gives the full variable domain: DTGVSQNPRHKITKRGQNVTFRCDPISEHNRLYWYRQTLGQGPEFLTYFQNEAQLEKSRLLSDRFSAERPKGSFSTLEIQRTEQGDSAMYLCASRLLRTGTGDMNTEAFFGQGTRLTVV.